Listed here are 28 T cell receptor beta chains from one sample, sequenced in a study of blood T cell repertoires in COVID-19. Method: immunoSEQ multiplex PCR; TCRdb's copy keeps in-frame clones and lacks some. There are 200,000 to 250,000 clones in the sample; about 90% occur only once, and 3% to 3.5% lies in the top ten. Sequencing used PBMCs or T cells enriched from blood (not recorded which). The receptor set was obtained from a woman aged 50 to 65 in a cohort exposed to, infected with or recovered from COVID-19 (not recorded which).

The rearrangement joins TRBV18 to TRBJ1-1; possible D gene TRBD1, 5 bases. The germline V gene encodes CDR1 KGHSH and CDR2 LQKENI. Between the trimmed V and J ends, which lost 2 bases and 5 bases, there was a span of 12 bases. The CDR3 loop spans 14 amino acids. The CDR3 sequence: CASSPREGLTEAFF. The CDR3 bases are TGTGCCAGCTCACCAAGGGAGGGGCTGACTGAAGCTTTCTTT.

The V gene is TRBV19, the J gene TRBJ1-2; 10 nucleotides align to TRBD1. Germline CDR1 is LNHDA and CDR2 is SQIVND (reference sequence). The CDR3 has 13 residues. Trimming removed 10 bases from V and 8 bases from J; junction bases left unmatched: 10. DNA for the CDR3: TGTGCCACCACTCCAGGGACAGGGGCAGGCTACACCTTC. This translates into CATTPGTGAGYTF.

The chain combines TRBV25-1 with TRBJ1-3, with TRBD1 identical over 7 bases. The germline CDR1 and CDR2 sequences are MGHDK and SYGVNS. With 4 bases clipped from V and 0 bases from J, the junction kept 3 bases outside the gene matches. This CDR3 has 15 amino acids. The CDR3 loop is CASSAGGASGNTIYF. Here the CDR3 DNA reads TGTGCCAGCAGTGCAGGGGGTGCCTCTGGAAACACCATATATTTT.

V is TRBV11-2 and J is TRBJ2-7; a possible D gene is TRBD1 (6 bases). Germline assignment: CDR1 SGHAT and CDR2 FQNNGV. The CDR3 consists of 15 residues. Trimming left V 3 bases short and J 5 bases short, with 17 bases between. In DNA, the CDR3 is TGTGCCAGCAGCTTTTATCAGGGGATTCGGAACGAGCAGTACTTC. It encodes CASSFYQGIRNEQYF. The whole variable domain, filled in from reference TRBV11-2 and TRBJ2-7, reads EAGVAQSPRYKIIEKRQSVAFWCNPISGHATLYWYQQILGQGPKLLIQFQNNGVVDDSQLPKDRFSAERLKGVDSTLKIQPAKLEDSAVYLCASSFYQGIRNEQYFGPGTRLTVT.

This clone was observed once. The chain's CDR3 is CASSRGIWTDTQYF. DNA for the CDR3: TGTGCCAGCAGCAGGGGTATTTGGACAGATACGCAGTATTTT. The rearrangement uses TRBV14 and TRBJ2-3, with D possibly being TRBD1 (5 bases). Germline values: CDR1 SGHDN, CDR2 FVKESK. With 5 bases removed from V and 3 bases from J, the gap between germline ends came to 12 bases. The CDR3 covers 14 residues. Filled out from reference TRBV14 and TRBJ2-3, the complete variable domain reads EAGVTQFPSHSVIEKGQTVTLRCDPISGHDNLYWYRRVMGKEIKFLLHFVKESKQDESGMPNNRFLAERTGGTYSTLKVQPAELEDSGVYFCASSRGIWTDTQYFGPGTRLTVL.

The rearrangement uses TRBV30 and TRBJ2-2; TRBD1 is a possible D gene (6 bases). V was shortened by 3 bases and J by 2 bases, with 10 bases between the two germline ends. The CDR3 has 14 amino acids. The germline CDR1 and CDR2 sequences are GTSNPN and SVGIG (reference sequence). The CDR3 loop is CAWRRGTNTGELFF. The CDR3 nucleotides are TGTGCCTGGAGAAGGGGGACCAACACCGGGGAGCTGTTTTTT.

The table lists this clone with a count of one. The CDR3 sequence: CASRRDRTNTEAFF. CDR3 coding DNA: TGTGCCAGCAGACGGGACAGGACAAACACTGAAGCTTTCTTT. This chain joins TRBV6-5 and TRBJ1-1; 8 bases are shared with TRBD1. Germline V gene sequence: CDR1 MNHEY, CDR2 SVGAGI. The J segment lost 2 bases and the V segment lost 6 bases, leaving 5 bases of the junction unmatched. This CDR3 has 14 residues.

The chain employs TRBV30 and TRBJ1-6, with a weak D call TRBD1 (6 bases). CDR1 GTSNPN and CDR2 SVGIG come from the germline V gene (reference sequence). Trimming cost V 5 bases and J 9 bases, with 17 bases left between them. This CDR3 comprises 14 residues. The chain's CDR3 is CAWAEQGSGSPLHF. The CDR3, as DNA: TGTGCCTGGGCAGAACAGGGCTCGGGTTCACCCCTCCACTTT. Supplemented by reference TRBV30 and TRBJ1-6, the full variable domain reads SQTIHQWPATLVQPVGSPLSLECTVEGTSNPNLYWYRQAAGRGLQLLFYSVGIGQISSEVPQNLSASRPQDRQFILSSKKLLLSDSGFYLCAWAEQGSGSPLHFGNGTRLTVT.

The V and J genes are TRBV7-2 and TRBJ2-5, with 8 bases lining up with TRBD1. Germline V CDR1 and CDR2: SGHTA, FQGNSA. This CDR3 is 17 amino acids long. Trimming removed 5 bases from V and 2 bases from J; junction bases left unmatched: 13. This chain's CDR3 is CASSPGQGRGQQETQYF. CDR3 nucleotides: TGTGCCAGCAGCCCCGGACAGGGAAGGGGCCAGCAAGAGACCCAGTACTTC.

The CDR3 DNA reads as TGTGCCAGCAGTTTCTTAAAACAGGGGAATGGCTACACCTTC. This sequence encodes CASSFLKQGNGYTF. This rearrangement joins TRBV28 to TRBJ1-2, with 7 positions matching TRBD1. This CDR3 comprises 14 residues. Germline-derived CDR1 and CDR2 are MDHEN and SYDVKM. The V segment lost 3 bases and the J segment 6 bases; nucleotides outside the gene matches: 7.

V and J are TRBV6-4 and TRBJ2-7; perhaps TRBD2 as D (5 bases). The CDR3 totals 13 residues. Germline CDR1 reads MRHNA; CDR2 reads SNTAGT. V gave up 5 bases and J gave up 3 bases, with 11 bases separating them. DNA of the CDR3: TGTGCCAGCAGTTCTAGCTTTGGCTACGAGCAGTACTTC. Translating it yields CASSSSFGYEQYF.

A note on this clone: In the same sample, other DNA sequences code for this CDR3. The J gene is TRBJ1-5, the V gene TRBV3-1 (or the pseudogene TRBV3-2); no firm D call. The CDR3 length is 13 residues. V was clipped by 0 bases and J by 4 bases, with 4 bases between them. Germline values: CDR1 LGHDT, CDR2 YNNKEL (reference sequence). The CDR3 protein is CASSQDLNQPQHF. CDR3 DNA: TGTGCCAGCAGCCAAGACCTTAATCAGCCCCAGCATTTT.

This chain connects TRBV19 to TRBJ1-5; 10 bases match TRBD1. The CDR3 is 12 residues long. V trimming: 8 bases; J trimming: 7 bases; junction bases outside the gene matches: 2. The germline CDR1 and CDR2 sequences are LNHDA and SQIVND (reference sequence). The CDR3 sequence is CASGTGEQPQHF. The CDR3 DNA reads as TGTGCCAGTGGGACAGGGGAACAGCCCCAGCATTTT.

The count of this clone is one. The chain recombines TRBV19 with TRBJ1-5; the match to TRBD1 covers 8 bases. Looked up from germline, CDR1 is LNHDA and CDR2 is SQIVND (reference sequence). V lost 4 bases to trimming and J lost 0 bases; unmatched junction nucleotides: 8. The CDR3 consists of 17 residues. CDR3 coding DNA: TGTGCCAGTAGTAGACTCCACGGACAGGGTAGCAATCAGCCCCAGCATTTT. Translation gives CASSRLHGQGSNQPQHF.

This clone was seen a handful of times. The chain combines TRBV28 with TRBJ1-1; D perhaps matches TRBD1 (5 bases). V lost 5 bases and J lost 1, with 14 bases in between. The CDR3 consists of 15 residues. Germline V gene sequence: CDR1 MDHEN, CDR2 SYDVKM. CDR3 in DNA: TGTGCCAGCAGTAGGAGAGGGAGGGGGAACACTGAAGCTTTCTTT. As protein: CASSRRGRGNTEAFF.

This chain links TRBV2 with TRBJ2-2; tentatively, D is TRBD1 (5 bases). CDR3 length equals 15 residues. Looked up from germline, CDR1 is SNHLY and CDR2 is FYNNEI. The V and J ends lost 2 bases and 6 bases respectively, with 13 bases between them. This CDR3 is CASSEFSRAAGELFF. CDR3 DNA: TGTGCCAGCAGTGAATTTTCCAGGGCGGCCGGGGAGCTGTTTTTT.

V gene TRBV27 combines with J gene TRBJ1-2, with D possibly being TRBD1 (6 bases). Per germline, CDR1 MNHEY and CDR2 SMNVEV (reference sequence). CDR3 size: 12 residues. Trimming removed 2 bases from V and 9 bases from J, with 10 bases in between. The CDR3 reads CASSLRGASYTF. In DNA form, the CDR3 reads TGTGCCAGCAGTTTACGGGGGGCTAGCTACACCTTC.

V gene TRBV7-9 combines with J gene TRBJ2-3, with D unresolved. The CDR3 loop spans 13 amino acids. Between the trimmed V and J ends, which lost 5 bases and 4 bases, there was a span of 10 bases. Germline CDR1 SEHNR, CDR2 FQNEAQ (reference sequence). The DNA of the CDR3 is TGTGCCAGCAGCCTATTGTCGTCAGATACGCAGTATTTT. Protein product: CASSLLSSDTQYF. Filled out from reference TRBV7-9 and TRBJ2-3, the complete variable domain reads DTGVSQNPRHKITKRGQNVTFRCDPISEHNRLYWYRQTLGQGPEFLTYFQNEAQLEKSRLLSDRFSAERPKGSFSTLEIQRTEQGDSAMYLCASSLLSSDTQYFGPGTRLTVL.

The chain joins TRBV5-1 to TRBJ2-6; 12 positions match TRBD2. V gave up 6 bases and J gave up 2 bases; unmatched junction bases: 0. In germline, CDR1 is SGHRS, CDR2 YFSETQ. The CDR3 sequence is 15 residues long. DNA of the CDR3: TGCGCCAGCACTAGCGGGGGGGCTGGGGCCAACGTCCTGACTTTC. Its protein is CASTSGGAGANVLTF.

The V and J genes are TRBV27 and TRBJ2-5; 10 bases agree with TRBD2. The junction had 8 bases not matched to a gene; V was cut back by 5 bases and J by 8 bases. The V gene's germline CDR1 is MNHEY and CDR2 SMNVEV (reference sequence). The CDR3 contains 14 residues. The CDR3, as DNA: TGTGCCAGCAGTCAACTAGCGGGGATAACCACCCAGTACTTC. This translates into CASSQLAGITTQYF.

V is TRBV4-1 and J is TRBJ2-5; 14 bases agree with TRBD2. The V and J ends lost 6 bases and 3 bases, in that order; junction bases with no gene match: 6. The CDR3 contains 16 residues. The germline V gene has CDR1 MGHRA and CDR2 YSYEKL. This CDR3 reads CASSFGLAGGKETQYF. CDR3 DNA: TGCGCCAGCAGTTTTGGACTAGCGGGGGGAAAAGAGACCCAGTACTTC.

This chain joins TRBV5-1 and TRBJ1-2; D call uncertain. The germline CDR1 and CDR2 sequences are SGHRS and YFSETQ. The CDR3 has 14 residues. V lost 0 bases and J lost 6, with 12 bases in between. The CDR3 loop is CASSLEGRTDGYTF. CDR3 DNA sequence: TGCGCCAGCAGCTTGGAAGGCAGGACTGATGGCTACACCTTC.

This chain links TRBV19 with TRBJ2-3; D is possibly TRBD1 (7 bases). Germline CDR1 LNHDA, CDR2 SQIVND (reference sequence). V was shortened by 6 bases and J by 4 bases, with 17 bases between the two germline ends. The CDR3 extends over 15 amino acids. CDR3 sequence: CASSMTRTGPDTQYF. CDR3 in DNA: TGTGCCAGTAGCATGACTAGGACAGGTCCAGATACGCAGTATTTT.

The sample holds one count of this clone. The chain couples TRBV7-2 to TRBJ2-3, with 8 nucleotides matching TRBD1. The ends lost 2 bases at V and 3 bases at J; junction bases unmatched: 4. Germline V gene lookup returns CDR1 SGHTA and CDR2 FQGNSA. The CDR3 extends over 15 amino acids. CDR3 protein: CASSLTGGWTDTQYF. CDR3 nucleotide sequence: TGTGCCAGCAGCTTAACAGGGGGGTGGACAGATACGCAGTATTTT.

This clone was picked up a small number of times. V usage is TRBV7-9 and J usage is TRBJ2-5, with D tentatively TRBD2 (6 bases). V was shortened by 5 bases and J by 5 bases, with 9 bases between the two germline ends. This CDR3 is 12 amino acids long. Per the germline V gene, CDR1 is SEHNR and CDR2 is FQNEAQ (reference sequence). The CDR3 reads CASSRETETQYF. For the CDR3, the DNA is TGTGCCAGCAGCCGGGAGACGGAGACCCAGTACTTC.

The genes are TRBV7-9 and TRBJ2-2, with 10 bases matching TRBD1. The CDR3 length is 15 residues. Germline V CDR1 and CDR2: SEHNR, FQNEAQ (reference sequence). With V trimmed by 2 bases and J by 5 bases, 2 bases remained unmatched. The CDR3 loop is CASSLRTGGTGELFF. DNA for the CDR3: TGTGCCAGCAGCTTAAGGACAGGGGGGACCGGGGAGCTGTTTTTT.

This clone was seen only a few times. The chain joins TRBV6-5 to TRBJ2-7; maybe TRBD1 (7 bases). This CDR3 contains 13 residues. V lost 6 bases and J 1 base, leaving 10 bases between the germline ends. From germline, CDR1 is MNHEY and CDR2 SVGAGI. CDR3 region: CASRAGQSYEQYF. The CDR3 bases are TGTGCCAGCAGGGCGGGACAGTCCTACGAGCAGTACTTC.

The V gene is TRBV18, the J gene TRBJ1-4; D not certain. Germline lookup yields CDR1 KGHSH and CDR2 LQKENI. Trimming removed 1 base from V and 8 bases from J, with 8 bases in between. The CDR3 totals 13 residues. CDR3 nucleotide sequence: TGTGCCAGCTCACCACAACGTAGCGAAAAACTGTTTTTT. Amino acids: CASSPQRSEKLFF.